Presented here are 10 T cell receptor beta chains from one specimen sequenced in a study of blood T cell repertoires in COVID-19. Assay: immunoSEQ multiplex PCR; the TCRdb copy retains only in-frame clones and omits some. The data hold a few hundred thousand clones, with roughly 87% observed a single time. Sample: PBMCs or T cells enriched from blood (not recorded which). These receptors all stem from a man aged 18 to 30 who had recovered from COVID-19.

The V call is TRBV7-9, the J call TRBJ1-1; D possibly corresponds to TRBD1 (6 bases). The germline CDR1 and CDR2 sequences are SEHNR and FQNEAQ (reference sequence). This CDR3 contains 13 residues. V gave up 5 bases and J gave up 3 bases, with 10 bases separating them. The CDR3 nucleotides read TGTGCCAGCAGCGCAGAGGGGGACACTGAAGCTTTCTTT. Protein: CASSAEGDTEAFF.

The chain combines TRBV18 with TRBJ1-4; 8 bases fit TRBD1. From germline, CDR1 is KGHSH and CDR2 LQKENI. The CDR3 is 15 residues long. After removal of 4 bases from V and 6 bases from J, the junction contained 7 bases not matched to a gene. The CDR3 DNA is TGTGCCAGCTCACTCCAGGGGGCGTCTGATGAAAAACTGTTTTTT. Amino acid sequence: CASSLQGASDEKLFF. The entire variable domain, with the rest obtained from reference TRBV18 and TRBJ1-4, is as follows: NAGVMQNPRHLVRRRGQEARLRCSPMKGHSHVYWYRQLPEEGLKFMVYLQKENIIDESGMPKERFSAEFPKEGPSILRIQQVVRGDSAAYFCASSLQGASDEKLFFGSGTQLSVL.

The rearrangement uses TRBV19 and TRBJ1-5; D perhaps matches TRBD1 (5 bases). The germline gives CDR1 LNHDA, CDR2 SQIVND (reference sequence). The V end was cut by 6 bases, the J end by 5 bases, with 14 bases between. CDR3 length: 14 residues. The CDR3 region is CASRQDRLDQPQHF. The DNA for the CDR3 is TGTGCCAGTAGACAAGACAGACTGGATCAGCCCCAGCATTTT.

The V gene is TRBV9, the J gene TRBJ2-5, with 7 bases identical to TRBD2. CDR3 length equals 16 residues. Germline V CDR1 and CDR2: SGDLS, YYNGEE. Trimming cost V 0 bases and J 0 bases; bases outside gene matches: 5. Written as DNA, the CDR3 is TGTGCCAGCAGCGTAGTGGGAGGGGACTACCAAGAGACCCAGTACTTC. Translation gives CASSVVGGDYQETQYF.

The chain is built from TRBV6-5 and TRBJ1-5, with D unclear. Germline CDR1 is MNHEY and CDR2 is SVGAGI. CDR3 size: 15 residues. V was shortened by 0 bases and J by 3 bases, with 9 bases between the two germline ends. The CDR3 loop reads CASSYSYEDNQPQHF. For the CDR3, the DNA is TGTGCCAGCAGTTACTCGTATGAGGACAATCAGCCCCAGCATTTT.

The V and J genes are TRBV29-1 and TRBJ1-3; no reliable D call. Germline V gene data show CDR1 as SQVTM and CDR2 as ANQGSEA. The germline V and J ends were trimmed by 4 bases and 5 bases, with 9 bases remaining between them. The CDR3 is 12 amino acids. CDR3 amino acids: CSVANRRNTIYF. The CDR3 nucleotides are TGCAGCGTTGCGAACAGAAGAAACACCATATATTTT.

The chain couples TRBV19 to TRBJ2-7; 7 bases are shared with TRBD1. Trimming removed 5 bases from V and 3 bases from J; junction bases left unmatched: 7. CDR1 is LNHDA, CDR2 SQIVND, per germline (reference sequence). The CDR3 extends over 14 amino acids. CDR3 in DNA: TGTGCCAGTAGTCCCTCGGGACAGAACTACGAGCAGTACTTC. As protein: CASSPSGQNYEQYF.

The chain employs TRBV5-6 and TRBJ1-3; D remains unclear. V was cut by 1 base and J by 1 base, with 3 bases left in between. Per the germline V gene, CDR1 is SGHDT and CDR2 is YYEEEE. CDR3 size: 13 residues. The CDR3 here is CASSLPSGNTIYF. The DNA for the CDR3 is TGTGCCAGCAGCTTGCCTTCTGGAAACACCATATATTTT.

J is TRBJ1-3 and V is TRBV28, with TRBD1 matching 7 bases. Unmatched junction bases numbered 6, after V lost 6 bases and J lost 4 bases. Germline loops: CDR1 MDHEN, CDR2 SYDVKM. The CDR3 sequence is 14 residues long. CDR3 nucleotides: TGTGCCAGCAGGGACCAGGGGGAAGGAAACACCATATATTTT. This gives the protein CASRDQGEGNTIYF.

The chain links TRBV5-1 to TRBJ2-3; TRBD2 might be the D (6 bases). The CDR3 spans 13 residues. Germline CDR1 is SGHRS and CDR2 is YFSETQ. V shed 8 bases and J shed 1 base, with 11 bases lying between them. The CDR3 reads CASARDRTDTQYF. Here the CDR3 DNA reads TGCGCCAGTGCGCGGGACCGCACAGATACGCAGTATTTT.